A single sample gave rise to the 20 T cell receptor beta chains below, sequenced in a study of a mutant IDH1 vaccine in newly diagnosed glioma (dated by TCRdb to 2020 to 2022). The method was the immunoSEQ multiplex PCR assay. TCRdb's version of the immuneACCESS table is confined to in-frame rearrangements and falls short of the full clone set. An unresolved V gene accounts for under half of the shortfall where checked; the remainder is of unknown origin. The table for this sample lists 50,000 to 60,000 clones; about 91% of them were counted only once. The leading ten clones occupy approximately 2.5% of the sample. The time point label, read with the paper, signifies: week 11, during vaccination. Each vaccine dose, consisting of 300 ug of a 20-mer mutant IDH1 peptide in Montanide, was administered subcutaneously with topical imiquimod. What these receptors recognize is not known. The sample here was PBMCs, taken from a glioma patient whose treatment included an IDH1 peptide vaccine. These receptors all stem from a man in his forties or fifties with glioma.

This rearrangement joins TRBV28 to TRBJ1-1; D is possibly TRBD1 (5 bases). Germline values: CDR1 MDHEN, CDR2 SYDVKM. V was pared by 5 bases and J by 0 bases, with 16 bases between. The CDR3 is made up of 16 amino acids. The CDR3 region has the DNA TGTGCCAGCAGTAGACCCTCGACAGAAATGAACACTGAAGCTTTCTTT. Protein: CASSRPSTEMNTEAFF.

Points on this clone: The junction differs from germline at one of its ends, possibly a read error. The rearrangement links TRBV7-8 to TRBJ2-3; D unresolved. Per the germline V gene, CDR1 is SGHVS and CDR2 is FQNEAQ. The CDR3 is 12 residues long. CDR3 residues: CASSYSRDTQYF. The CDR3 DNA is TGTGCCAGCAGTTATAGCAGAGATACGCAGTATTTT.

This rearrangement joins TRBV11-3 to TRBJ2-3, with TRBD1 matching over 8 bases. This CDR3 spans 12 amino acids. Germline loops: CDR1 SGHNT, CDR2 YENEEA. The trim removed 8 bases at V and 6 bases at J, leaving 4 bases unmatched. CDR3 bases: TGTGCCAGCCAGGGGGCGAGGGATACGCAGTATTTT. Its translation is CASQGARDTQYF.

V usage is TRBV5-6 and J usage is TRBJ1-4; 7 nucleotides match TRBD1. The V gene end was trimmed by 1 base and the J gene end by 6 bases; junction bases not matched to a gene: 9. The CDR3 is 16 residues long. CDR1 SGHDT and CDR2 YYEEEE come from the germline V gene. CDR3 residues: CASSLPSQGVHEKLFF. The CDR3 DNA follows: TGTGCCAGCAGCTTGCCCTCCCAGGGGGTACATGAAAAACTGTTTTTT.

The V call is TRBV11-3, the J call TRBJ2-5; TRBD2 is a possible D gene (5 bases). CDR1 SGHNT and CDR2 YENEEA come from the germline V gene. The CDR3 covers 14 residues. V shed 8 bases and J shed 0 bases, with 13 bases lying between them. The CDR3 sequence is CASALDGNQETQYF. The CDR3 region has the DNA TGTGCCAGCGCCCTGGACGGGAACCAAGAGACCCAGTACTTC.

This clone was recorded once. The CDR3 is CASSTPLQGPRNSPLHF. CDR3 DNA sequence: TGTGCCAGCAGCACACCCCTACAGGGACCACGAAATTCACCCCTCCACTTT. J is TRBJ1-6 and V is TRBV7-9, with a weak D call TRBD1 (6 bases). Trimming shortened V by 5 bases and J by 7 bases, and 21 bases separated the two germline ends. CDR1 and CDR2 from the germline V gene are SEHNR and FQNEAQ (reference sequence). CDR3 length equals 17 residues.

V and J are TRBV27 and TRBJ2-3; no firm D call. Trimming pared 6 bases from V and 13 bases from J, leaving 23 bases between. Germline assignment: CDR1 MNHEY and CDR2 SMNVEV (reference sequence). CDR3 length equals 14 residues. The CDR3 DNA reads as TGTGCCAGCAGGCCAGGTGCAGGTACCAAGCTTGAGTATTTT. This sequence encodes CASRPGAGTKLEYF.

This chain connects TRBV10-1 to TRBJ2-3, with TRBD2 matching over 7 bases. The CDR3 length is 14 residues. The junction had 4 bases not matched to a gene; V was cut back by 2 bases and J by 5 bases. Germline CDR1 and CDR2: WNHNN and SYGVQD (reference sequence). The CDR3 region is CASSENTGGDTQYF. For the CDR3, the DNA is TGCGCCAGCAGTGAGAATACGGGGGGAGATACGCAGTATTTT.

This clone was seen a single time. This chain links TRBV4-2 with TRBJ2-7; 8 bases fit TRBD1. V gave up 1 base and J gave up 4 bases; unmatched junction bases: 6. Germline lookup yields CDR1 LGHNA and CDR2 YNFKEQ. The CDR3 is 15 amino acids. The CDR3 sequence is CASSQGAGGRYEQYF. For the CDR3, the DNA is TGTGCCAGCAGCCAAGGGGCAGGGGGCCGGTACGAGCAGTACTTC.

The chain uses TRBV7-2 and TRBJ2-3; 13 bases are a match to TRBD2. Germline assignment: CDR1 SGHTA and CDR2 FQGNSA. Trimming cost V 3 bases and J 3 bases; bases outside gene matches: 12. The CDR3 consists of 19 residues. The CDR3 sequence is CASSLTGLAGDGGTDTQYF. The CDR3 DNA follows: TGTGCCAGCAGCTTGACCGGACTAGCGGGAGACGGTGGTACAGATACGCAGTATTTT.

This rearrangement joins TRBV4-3 to TRBJ2-1, with 8 bases fitting TRBD1. The germline V gene has CDR1 LGHNA and CDR2 YSLEER. The V and J ends lost 4 bases and 3 bases, in that order; junction bases with no gene match: 8. The CDR3 loop spans 16 amino acids. The CDR3 sequence: CASSPGHGQGYNEQFF. CDR3 bases: TGCGCCAGCAGCCCCGGCCACGGACAGGGCTACAATGAGCAGTTCTTC.

The sample holds one count of this clone. The CDR3 coding sequence is TGTGCCAGCAGTTTCGCCGACACATCCGGCTACACCTTC. Translating gives CASSFADTSGYTF. The chain combines TRBV6-5 with TRBJ1-2, with D uncertain. The V end was cut by 4 bases, the J end by 8 bases, with 14 bases between. CDR3 length: 13 amino acids. The germline CDR1 and CDR2 sequences are MNHEY and SVGAGI.

The chain combines TRBV7-9 with TRBJ1-2; no firm D call. CDR3 length: 14 residues. Trimming stripped 1 base from V and 8 bases from J, with 14 bases between. Germline loops: CDR1 SEHNR, CDR2 FQNEAQ (reference sequence). The CDR3 is CASSLDIRWNGYTF. DNA of the CDR3: TGTGCCAGCAGCTTAGACATAAGGTGGAACGGCTACACCTTC.

This chain uses TRBV29-1 with TRBJ2-7; D remains ambiguous. The CDR3 consists of 13 residues. Trimming took 6 bases from V and 4 from J, leaving 16 bases between them. The germline V gene has CDR1 SQVTM and CDR2 ANQGSEA. The CDR3 sequence: CSVGPGRVYEQYF. CDR3 DNA sequence: TGCAGCGTGGGCCCGGGTAGGGTATACGAGCAGTACTTC.

The chain carries TRBV15 and TRBJ2-7; no reliable D call. CDR3 length: 15 amino acids. Trimming left V 0 bases short and J 3 bases short, with 12 bases between. The germline CDR1 and CDR2 sequences are LNHNV and YYDKDF (reference sequence). Here the CDR3 reads CATSRDQQQYYEQYF. CDR3 DNA: TGTGCCACCAGCAGAGATCAACAGCAATACTACGAGCAGTACTTC. The complete variable domain, with remaining parts taken from reference TRBV15 and TRBJ2-7, reads DAMVIQNPRYQVTQFGKPVTLSCSQTLNHNVMYWYQQKSSQAPKLLFHYYDKDFNNEADTPDNFQSRRPNTSFCFLDIRSPGLGDTAMYLCATSRDQQQYYEQYFGPGTRLTVT.

This chain uses TRBV7-2 with TRBJ1-6; no clear D gene. The germline gives CDR1 SGHTA, CDR2 FQGNSA. This CDR3 has 16 amino acids. Trimming cost V 4 bases and J 0 bases, with 10 bases left between them. CDR3 protein: CASSSLLGSYNSPLHF. CDR3 sequence (DNA): TGTGCCAGCAGCTCCTTATTGGGCTCCTATAATTCACCCCTCCACTTT.

This chain links TRBV6-4 with TRBJ1-1; TRBD1 is a possible D gene (6 bases). CDR1 and CDR2 (germline): MRHNA, SNTAGT. The CDR3 length is 17 residues. Trimming shortened V by 6 bases and J by 0 bases, and 20 bases separated the two germline ends. CDR3 loop: CASSLVGGPGLNTEAFF. DNA of the CDR3: TGTGCCAGCAGCCTAGTGGGGGGCCCGGGTTTGAACACTGAAGCTTTCTTT.

The chain employs TRBV7-2 and TRBJ1-6, with TRBD1 matching over 8 bases. The CDR3 is made up of 15 amino acids. The V gene's germline CDR1 is SGHTA and CDR2 FQGNSA. The V gene end was trimmed by 5 bases and the J gene end by 7 bases; junction bases not matched to a gene: 7. The CDR3 DNA sequence: TGTGCCAGCAGCCTGTCGACAGGGGAGAATTCACCCCTCCACTTT. This sequence encodes CASSLSTGENSPLHF.

The rearrangement joins TRBV29-1 to TRBJ2-7, with D possibly being TRBD2 (6 bases). The V end lost 3 bases, the J end lost 7 bases, and 10 bases lay between the germline ends. Germline lookup yields CDR1 SQVTM and CDR2 ANQGSEA. The length of the CDR3 is 11 residues. CDR3 region: CSVDRGREQYF. CDR3 coding DNA: TGCAGCGTTGACCGGGGGAGGGAGCAGTACTTC.

The chain has TRBV5-1 and TRBJ1-6, with a possible D match to TRBD1 (6 bases). The V end was cut by 0 bases, the J end by 7 bases, with 11 bases between. Germline CDR1 and CDR2: SGHRS and YFSETQ. CDR3 length: 15 residues. In DNA form, the CDR3 reads TGCGCCAGCAGCTTGGGGGGGCGAACCAATTCACCCCTCCACTTT. Its protein product is CASSLGGRTNSPLHF.